Presented here are 20 T cell receptor beta chains from one specimen sequenced in a study of blood T cell repertoires in COVID-19 (dated by TCRdb to about 2020). The library came from the immunoSEQ multiplex PCR assay. Held by TCRdb, this immuneACCESS table contains in-frame sequences only and omits some clones. Under half of the omission traces to an unresolved V gene where checked; the cause of the rest is unknown. For this sample there are 100,000 to 150,000 clones; around 80% appear just once. The ten biggest clones cover 2.4% of the sample. Sequencing input: PBMCs or T cells enriched from blood (not recorded which). The receptors were sampled from a man aged 40-49 years with acute COVID-19.

The V gene is TRBV24-1, the J gene TRBJ2-2; possible D gene TRBD2, 5 bases. The germline V and J ends were trimmed by 5 bases and 7 bases, with 10 bases remaining between them. The CDR3 is 13 residues long. Germline assignment: CDR1 KGHDR and CDR2 SFDVKD. CDR3 nucleotides: TGTGCCACCAGTGCCGAGGGTAACGGGGAGCTGTTTTTT. Its translation is CATSAEGNGELFF.

The sample holds a few counts of this clone. J is TRBJ1-4 and V is TRBV4-1; D remains unclear. Per the germline V gene, CDR1 is MGHRA and CDR2 is YSYEKL. The V gene lost 0 bases and the J gene lost 4 bases, with 15 bases spanning the gap. This CDR3 contains 17 residues. CDR3 sequence reads: CASSQEYDLPGNEKLFF. Here the CDR3 DNA reads TGCGCCAGCAGCCAAGAGTACGACCTACCGGGTAATGAAAAACTGTTTTTT.

This clone was counted a few times. The V call is TRBV15, the J call TRBJ1-5; D remains ambiguous. The CDR3 has 16 amino acids. V shed 0 bases and J shed 0 bases, with 9 bases lying between them. Germline V gene sequence: CDR1 LNHNV, CDR2 YYDKDF (reference sequence). The CDR3 sequence: CATSRESLNSNQPQHF. The CDR3 DNA reads as TGTGCCACCAGCAGAGAAAGCCTCAATAGCAATCAGCCCCAGCATTTT. Together with reference TRBV15 and TRBJ1-5, the CDR3 gives the full variable domain: DAMVIQNPRYQVTQFGKPVTLSCSQTLNHNVMYWYQQKSSQAPKLLFHYYDKDFNNEADTPDNFQSRRPNTSFCFLDIRSPGLGDTAMYLCATSRESLNSNQPQHFGDGTRLSIL.

This rearrangement joins TRBV5-6 to TRBJ1-5, with D possibly TRBD1 on 5 matching bases. The germline V gene has CDR1 SGHDT and CDR2 YYEEEE. V was pared by 0 bases and J by 8 bases, with 24 bases between. The CDR3 runs 18 residues. This chain's CDR3 is CASSLGPLRTWGSEPQHF. The CDR3 nucleotides are TGTGCCAGCAGCTTGGGGCCGTTAAGGACATGGGGTTCGGAGCCCCAGCATTTT.

This clone was detected only a few times. In DNA, the CDR3 is TGCGCCAGCAGCTCAAGGACATCCAATGGCTACACCTTC. Its protein product is CASSSRTSNGYTF. This chain joins TRBV5-1 and TRBJ1-2, with a weak D call TRBD1 (5 bases). This CDR3 is built from 13 residues. Germline CDR1 reads SGHRS; CDR2 reads YFSETQ. Trimming pared 3 bases from V and 6 bases from J, leaving 12 bases between. Full variable domain (rest looked up from reference TRBV5-1 and TRBJ1-2): KAGVTQTPRYLIKTRGQQVTLSCSPISGHRSVSWYQQTPGQGLQFLFEYFSETQRNKGNFPGRFSGRQFSNSRSEMNVSTLELGDSALYLCASSSRTSNGYTFGSGTRLTVV.

This rearrangement joins TRBV12-3 or TRBV12-4 to TRBJ2-7; perhaps TRBD1 as D (6 bases). The V and J ends lost 0 bases and 12 bases respectively, with 12 bases between them. The CDR3 has 12 residues. CDR3 loop: CASSLAMGARYF. The CDR3 bases are TGTGCCAGCAGTTTAGCGATGGGGGCTAGGTACTTC.

The gene calls are TRBV6-6 and TRBJ1-2; 8 positions match TRBD1. V gave up 7 bases and J gave up 8 bases; unmatched junction bases: 9. The CDR3 extends over 13 amino acids. Germline loops: CDR1 MNHNY, CDR2 SVGAGI (reference sequence). The CDR3 reads CASTAGGFRGYTF. The DNA for the CDR3 is TGTGCCAGCACCGCAGGGGGCTTTCGGGGCTACACCTTC.

DNA of the CDR3: TGTGCCAGTAGCACCCTGGACAGCTTGAGCAATCAGCCCCAGCATTTT. Its protein is CASSTLDSLSNQPQHF. The chain joins TRBV19 to TRBJ1-5; tentative D call: TRBD1 (6 bases). Germline assignment: CDR1 LNHDA and CDR2 SQIVND (reference sequence). V was cut by 6 bases and J by 1 base, with 16 bases left in between. This CDR3 region has 16 residues.

This sequence joins TRBV7-2 and TRBJ2-7, with TRBD1 matching over 10 bases. This CDR3 is 15 amino acids long. The V and J ends lost 5 bases and 6 bases, in that order; junction bases with no gene match: 10. CDR1 SGHTA and CDR2 FQGNSA come from the germline V gene. Here the CDR3 DNA reads TGTGCCAGCAGCCCAGTGAATGGACAGGGGGTCGAGCAGTACTTC. Residues: CASSPVNGQGVEQYF.

The rearrangement joins TRBV24-1 to TRBJ1-2; D unresolved. V was cut by 3 bases and J by 3 bases, with 10 bases left in between. The V gene's germline CDR1 is KGHDR and CDR2 SFDVKD. The CDR3 sequence is 14 residues long. CDR3 nucleotide sequence: TGTGCCACCAGTGATACCACTAATTACTATGGCTACACCTTC. Amino acid sequence: CATSDTTNYYGYTF.

The rearrangement joins TRBV7-8 to TRBJ1-2; possible D gene TRBD1, 6 bases. Trimming shortened V by 0 bases and J by 8 bases, and 16 bases separated the two germline ends. In germline, CDR1 is SGHVS, CDR2 FQNEAQ. The CDR3 spans 15 residues. For the CDR3, the DNA is TGTGCCAGCAGCTTAGCTATGGGGGCAGCAGGAGGCTACACCTTC. It yields the protein CASSLAMGAAGGYTF. Combining the CDR3 with reference TRBV7-8 and TRBJ1-2 gives the whole variable domain GAGVSQSPRYKVAKRGQDVALRCDPISGHVSLFWYQQALGQGPEFLTYFQNEAQLDKSGLPSDRFFAERPEGSVSTLKIQRTQQEDSAVYLCASSLAMGAAGGYTFGSGTRLTVV.

The rearrangement joins TRBV19 to TRBJ1-5; possibly TRBD1 for D (6 bases). The V gene lost 10 bases and the J gene lost 0 bases, with 13 bases spanning the gap. The CDR3 length is 14 residues. CDR1 and CDR2 (germline): LNHDA, SQIVND (reference sequence). CDR3 bases: TGTGCCACTACAGGGACGTATAGCAATCAGCCCCAGCATTTT. As protein: CATTGTYSNQPQHF.

The chain carries TRBV7-9 and TRBJ2-3; 13 positions agree with TRBD2. This CDR3 is 17 amino acids long. The germline gives CDR1 SEHNR, CDR2 FQNEAQ (reference sequence). Losses at the gene ends were 5 bases for V and 5 bases for J; bases not matched to a gene: 10. The CDR3 loop reads CASSPRTSGSLRDTQYF. In nucleotides, the CDR3 is TGTGCCAGCAGCCCCCGGACTAGCGGGAGCCTTAGAGATACGCAGTATTTT.

The chain uses TRBV4-1 and TRBJ2-3; TRBD2 aligns across 11 bases. Germline V lookup: CDR1 MGHRA, CDR2 YSYEKL. Germline trimming cut 5 bases from V and 2 bases from J; bases unmatched to any gene: 6. The CDR3 has 16 amino acids. In DNA form, the CDR3 reads TGCGCCAGCAGCGAACCACTAGCGGGGGACACAGATACGCAGTATTTT. This gives the protein CASSEPLAGDTDTQYF.

The CDR3: CASSPPEGGETQYF. The DNA for the CDR3 is TGTGCCAGCTCACCACCGGAGGGGGGGGAGACCCAGTACTTC. V usage is TRBV18 and J usage is TRBJ2-5, with a possible D match to TRBD2 (7 bases). The V end lost 0 bases, the J end lost 5 bases, and 10 bases lay between the germline ends. CDR3 length equals 14 residues. Germline V gives CDR1 KGHSH, CDR2 LQKENI.

The CDR3 is CSVRDRVDYGYTF. The CDR3 DNA sequence: TGCAGCGTCCGGGACAGGGTAGACTATGGCTACACCTTC. This chain uses TRBV29-1 with TRBJ1-2; 9 bases agree with TRBD1. Germline V lookup: CDR1 SQVTM, CDR2 ANQGSEA. Trimming cost V 6 bases and J 3 bases; bases outside gene matches: 5. CDR3 size: 13 residues.

The chain has TRBV18 and TRBJ1-4; D unclear. V was shortened by 2 bases and J by 5 bases, with 6 bases between the two germline ends. The CDR3 is made up of 13 amino acids. The germline V gene encodes CDR1 KGHSH and CDR2 LQKENI. Written as DNA, the CDR3 is TGTGCCAGCTCACCAGGGCTGAATGAAAAACTGTTTTTT. Residues: CASSPGLNEKLFF.

V is TRBV12-3 or TRBV12-4 and J is TRBJ1-1; TRBD1 agrees at 7 bases. Trimming cost V 7 bases and J 5 bases; bases outside gene matches: 4. The CDR3 is 12 amino acids. CDR3: CASILQGTEAFF. As DNA, the CDR3 is TGTGCCAGCATTCTACAGGGGACTGAAGCTTTCTTT.

The chain uses TRBV27 and TRBJ2-7; D might be TRBD2 (5 bases). Between the trimmed V and J ends, which lost 5 bases and 2 bases, there was a span of 25 bases. CDR1 is MNHEY and CDR2 is SMNVEV in the germline V gene (reference sequence). The CDR3 is 18 residues long. The CDR3 spells CASSPRIIPGTRTYEQYF. Written as DNA, the CDR3 is TGTGCCAGCAGTCCCCGTATAATCCCCGGAACTAGGACCTACGAGCAGTACTTC.

On this clone: An end of the junction does not agree with germline; a read error may underlie this. The rearrangement uses TRBV14 and TRBJ2-1; D call uncertain. Germline V gene sequence: CDR1 SGHDN, CDR2 FVKESK. The CDR3 spans 14 residues. The CDR3 DNA reads as TGTGCCGGCAGCCAAGCAATCCTCAGGAATGAGCAGTTCTTC. Its translation is CAGSQAILRNEQFF.